Below are 12 T cell receptor beta chains sequenced from a single sample in a study of blood T cell repertoires in COVID-19. Assay used: immunoSEQ multiplex PCR; TCRdb lists only in-frame clones, some missing. The table has about 140,000 clones, roughly 87% seen once. The material sequenced was peripheral blood. All receptors come from a woman in her fifties or sixties with acute or convalescent COVID-19.

This chain joins TRBV28 and TRBJ2-3; weak D call: TRBD2 (6 bases). This CDR3 has 12 residues. Deletions cut 6 bases from V and 3 bases from J, with 7 bases between. CDR1 is MDHEN and CDR2 is SYDVKM in the germline V gene. Here the CDR3 reads CASREGTDTQYF. In DNA, the CDR3 is TGTGCCAGCAGGGAGGGGACAGATACGCAGTATTTT.

The V and J genes are TRBV6-4 and TRBJ1-5; TRBD1 might be the D (6 bases). The V end was cut by 6 bases, the J end by 6 bases, with 15 bases between. Germline V gene lookup returns CDR1 MRHNA and CDR2 SNTAGT. CDR3 length equals 14 residues. CDR3 sequence: CASSYRVGGQPQHF. The CDR3 coding sequence is TGTGCCAGCAGCTACAGGGTGGGCGGTCAGCCCCAGCATTTT.

The chain employs TRBV7-9 and TRBJ2-3, with D possibly being TRBD2 (5 bases). V lost 0 bases, J lost 6 bases, and 7 bases lay in between. There are 13 residues in the CDR3. In germline, CDR1 is SEHNR, CDR2 FQNEAQ (reference sequence). The CDR3: CASSLARGDTQYF. The CDR3 DNA reads as TGTGCCAGCAGCTTAGCGCGAGGGGATACGCAGTATTTT.

The V gene is TRBV7-7, the J gene TRBJ2-3; TRBD1 matches at 7 bases. Germline V CDR1 and CDR2: SSHAT, FNYEAQ (reference sequence). V shed 1 base and J 3 bases; nucleotides not matched to a gene: 4. The CDR3 sequence is 15 residues long. The CDR3 nucleotides are TGTGCCAGCAGCTTAGGGGACAGCCAAACAGATACGCAGTATTTT. Translation: CASSLGDSQTDTQYF. The whole variable domain, remainder taken from reference TRBV7-7 and TRBJ2-3, is GAGVSQSPRYKVTKRGQDVTLRCDPISSHATLYWYQQALGQGPEFLTYFNYEAQPDKSGLPSDRFSAERPEGSISTLTIQRTEQRDSAMYRCASSLGDSQTDTQYFGPGTRLTVL.

V is TRBV13 and J is TRBJ2-3, with 10 nucleotides matching TRBD2. The CDR3 length is 15 residues. The germline CDR1 and CDR2 sequences are PRHDT and FYEKMQ (reference sequence). J gave up 1 base and V 3 bases, and 1 base lay outside the gene matches. CDR3 amino acids: CASSFGLAGTDTQYF. For the CDR3, the DNA is TGTGCCAGCAGCTTCGGACTAGCGGGCACAGATACGCAGTATTTT.

The V call is TRBV19, the J call TRBJ2-1; TRBD2 might be the D (6 bases). Germline V gives CDR1 LNHDA, CDR2 SQIVND (reference sequence). V was clipped by 7 bases and J by 9 bases, with 16 bases between them. CDR3 length: 13 amino acids. The CDR3 region is CASMRDSISEQFF. In DNA form, the CDR3 reads TGTGCCAGTATGCGGGACTCAATATCTGAGCAGTTCTTC.

This clone was observed a single time. V and J are TRBV24-1 and TRBJ2-1; possible D gene TRBD2, 6 bases. The V gene lost 2 bases and the J gene lost 1 base, with 11 bases spanning the gap. This CDR3 has 16 residues. Germline V gene sequence: CDR1 KGHDR, CDR2 SFDVKD. CDR3 nucleotides: TGTGCCACCAGTGATTCCCGGGAGTTATCCTACAATGAGCAGTTCTTC. Its protein is CATSDSRELSYNEQFF.

This rearrangement joins TRBV7-9 to TRBJ2-3; 7 bases agree with TRBD1. CDR1 SEHNR and CDR2 FQNEAQ come from the germline V gene (reference sequence). V dropped 5 bases and J dropped 5; count of bases not matched to a gene: 13. The CDR3 covers 16 residues. CDR3 in amino acids: CASSPNRGAGVDTQYF. The CDR3 DNA reads TGTGCCAGCAGCCCGAACAGGGGCGCCGGGGTAGATACGCAGTATTTT.

This clone has more than one count but fewer than ten. V usage is TRBV5-4 and J usage is TRBJ2-7; 8 bases map to TRBD2. CDR1 is SGHNT and CDR2 is YYREEE in the germline V gene (reference sequence). CDR3 size: 14 residues. With V trimmed by 1 base and J by 3 bases, 3 bases remained unmatched. CDR3 protein: CASSLSSGSYEQYF. CDR3 nucleotide sequence: TGTGCCAGCAGCTTGTCCAGCGGGAGCTACGAGCAGTACTTC.

As concerns this clone: Other DNA sequences in this sample translate to the same CDR3. The chain recombines TRBV7-3 with TRBJ2-7; 9 nucleotides line up with TRBD1. CDR3 length: 13 amino acids. Trimming at V came to 3 bases and at J to 3 bases, leaving 0 bases not matched to a gene. Germline CDR1 reads SGHTA; CDR2 reads FQGTGA. CDR3: CASSLDRGYEQYF. The DNA of the CDR3 is TGTGCCAGCAGCTTGGACAGGGGCTACGAGCAGTACTTC.

This clone has only a few counts. The chain joins TRBV30 to TRBJ1-2; D gene ambiguous. This CDR3 contains 14 residues. The germline CDR1 and CDR2 sequences are GTSNPN and SVGIG (reference sequence). Trimming took 0 bases from V and 4 from J, leaving 12 bases between them. DNA for the CDR3: TGTGCCTGGAGTGTACCGGGAGGACTCTATGGCTACACCTTC. Translating gives CAWSVPGGLYGYTF.

CDR3 loop: CSASPRGDTEAFF. CDR3 sequence (DNA): TGCAGTGCTAGTCCCAGGGGGGACACTGAAGCTTTCTTT. The chain combines TRBV20-1 with TRBJ1-1, with 7 bases that match TRBD1. CDR3 length: 13 amino acids. J was trimmed by 3 bases and V by 3 bases; bases with no gene match: 4. Germline V gives CDR1 DFQATT, CDR2 SNEGSKA (reference sequence).